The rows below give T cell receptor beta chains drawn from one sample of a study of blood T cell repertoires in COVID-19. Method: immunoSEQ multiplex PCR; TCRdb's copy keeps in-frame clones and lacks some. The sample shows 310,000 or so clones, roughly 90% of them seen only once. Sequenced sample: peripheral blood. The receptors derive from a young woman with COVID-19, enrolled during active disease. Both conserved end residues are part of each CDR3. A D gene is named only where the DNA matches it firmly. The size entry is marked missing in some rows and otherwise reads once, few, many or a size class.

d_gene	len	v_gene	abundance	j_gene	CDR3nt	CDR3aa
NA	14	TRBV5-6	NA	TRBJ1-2	TGTGCCAGCAGCTTACGCGACAGACCCTATGGCTACACCTTC	CASSLRDRPYGYTF
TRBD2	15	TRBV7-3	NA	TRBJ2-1	TGTGCCAGCAGCGGCGGACTAGCGGGCGTCGATGAGCAGTTCTTC	CASSGGLAGVDEQFF
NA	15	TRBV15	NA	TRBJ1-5	TGTGCCACCAGACTCGATCTCCGACAGCATCAGCCCCAGCATTTT	CATRLDLRQHQPQHF
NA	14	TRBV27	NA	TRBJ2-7	TGTGCCAGCAGGCCTGAAACCCGCACACAGTTGCAGTACTTC	CASRPETRTQLQYF
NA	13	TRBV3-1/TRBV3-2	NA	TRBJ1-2	TGTGCCAGCAGCCAAGGGCAGAACTATGGCTACACCTTC	CASSQGQNYGYTF
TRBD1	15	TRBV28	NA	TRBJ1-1	TGTGCCAGCAGTTTTTCCCAGACAGGGGGCACTGAAGCTTTCTTT	CASSFSQTGGTEAFF
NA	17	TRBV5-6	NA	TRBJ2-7	TGTGCCAGCAGCCCCCGTTCCCTGGTCCAGGGGCAACGCGAGCAGTACTTC	CASSPRSLVQGQREQYF
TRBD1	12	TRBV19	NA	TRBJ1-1	TGTGCCAGTAGTAACTACAGGGGCCAAGCTTTCTTT	CASSNYRGQAFF
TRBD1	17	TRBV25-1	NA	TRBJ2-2	TGTGCCAGCAGTCGGGGACAGGGGGCGAGGAACACCGGGGAGCTGTTTTTT	CASSRGQGARNTGELFF
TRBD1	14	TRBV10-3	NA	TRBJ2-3	TGTGCCATCAGTGTGGGACAGGGCACAGATACGCAGTATTTT	CAISVGQGTDTQYF
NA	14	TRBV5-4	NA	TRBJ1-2	TGTGCCAGCAGCTTTCCCGGACAGAACTATGGCTACACCTTC	CASSFPGQNYGYTF
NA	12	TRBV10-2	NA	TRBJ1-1	TGCGCCAGCAGTCACGGGTACACTGAAGCTTTCTTT	CASSHGYTEAFF
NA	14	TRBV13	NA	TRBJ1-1	TGTGCCAGCAGCTCTGACAGTCGTCACACTGAAGCTTTCTTT	CASSSDSRHTEAFF
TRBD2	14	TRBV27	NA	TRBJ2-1	TGTGCCAGCAGTCCGCTAGCGGGGAGGCTTGAGCAGTTCTTC	CASSPLAGRLEQFF
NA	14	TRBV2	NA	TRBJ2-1	TGTGCCAGTCCTAGGGGGACATCCTACAATGAGCAGTTCTTC	CASPRGTSYNEQFF
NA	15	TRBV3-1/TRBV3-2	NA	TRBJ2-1	TGTGCCAGCAGCCAAAGAGCGGAAACCTACAATGAGCAGTTCTTC	CASSQRAETYNEQFF
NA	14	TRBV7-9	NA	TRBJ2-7	TGTGCCAGCAGCTTCGGGCAGGGGTTCAACGAGCAGTACTTC	CASSFGQGFNEQYF
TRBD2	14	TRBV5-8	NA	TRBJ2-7	TGTGCCAGCAGCTTCGGGACTAGCGTCTACGAGCAGTACTTC	CASSFGTSVYEQYF
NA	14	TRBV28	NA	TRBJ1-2	TGTGCCAGCAGTTTACTCGCAGGCAACTATGGCTACACCTTC	CASSLLAGNYGYTF
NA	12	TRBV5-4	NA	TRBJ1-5	TGTGCCAGCAGCTTACAGGGCTCGCCCCAGCATTTT	CASSLQGSPQHF
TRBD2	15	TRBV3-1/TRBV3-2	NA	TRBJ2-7	TGTGCCAGCAGCCAAGACCTGGCGGGAGGGCGAGAGCAGTACTTC	CASSQDLAGGREQYF
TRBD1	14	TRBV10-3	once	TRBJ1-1	TGTGCCATCAGTGAGGACAGGGCGGGCACTGAAGCTTTCTTT	CAISEDRAGTEAFF
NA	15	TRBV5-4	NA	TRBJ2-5	TGTGCCAGCAGCTTACTATTCACAGGGCCGGAGACCCAGTACTTC	CASSLLFTGPETQYF
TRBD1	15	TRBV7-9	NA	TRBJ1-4	TGTGCCAGCAGCCTGGGACAGGGGATAAGGGAAAAACTGTTTTTT	CASSLGQGIREKLFF
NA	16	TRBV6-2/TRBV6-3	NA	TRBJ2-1	TGTGCCAGCAGTGACGGGCAGGGGGGTCCCTACAATGAGCAGTTCTTC	CASSDGQGGPYNEQFF
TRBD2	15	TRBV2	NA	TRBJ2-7	TGTGCCAGCAGGGGGGGACTAGCGGGAGGGCCGAGGCAGTACTTC	CASRGGLAGGPRQYF
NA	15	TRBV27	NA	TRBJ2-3	TGTGCCAGCAGCCCGGGACTCATGGGTGCAGATACGCAGTATTTT	CASSPGLMGADTQYF
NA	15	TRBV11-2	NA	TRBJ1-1	TGTGCCAGCAGCTTGAGGCAACTCATGAACACTGAAGCTTTCTTT	CASSLRQLMNTEAFF
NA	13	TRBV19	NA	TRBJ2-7	TGTGCCAGTAGTGACCGGGAGCGGGACGAGCAGTACTTC	CASSDRERDEQYF